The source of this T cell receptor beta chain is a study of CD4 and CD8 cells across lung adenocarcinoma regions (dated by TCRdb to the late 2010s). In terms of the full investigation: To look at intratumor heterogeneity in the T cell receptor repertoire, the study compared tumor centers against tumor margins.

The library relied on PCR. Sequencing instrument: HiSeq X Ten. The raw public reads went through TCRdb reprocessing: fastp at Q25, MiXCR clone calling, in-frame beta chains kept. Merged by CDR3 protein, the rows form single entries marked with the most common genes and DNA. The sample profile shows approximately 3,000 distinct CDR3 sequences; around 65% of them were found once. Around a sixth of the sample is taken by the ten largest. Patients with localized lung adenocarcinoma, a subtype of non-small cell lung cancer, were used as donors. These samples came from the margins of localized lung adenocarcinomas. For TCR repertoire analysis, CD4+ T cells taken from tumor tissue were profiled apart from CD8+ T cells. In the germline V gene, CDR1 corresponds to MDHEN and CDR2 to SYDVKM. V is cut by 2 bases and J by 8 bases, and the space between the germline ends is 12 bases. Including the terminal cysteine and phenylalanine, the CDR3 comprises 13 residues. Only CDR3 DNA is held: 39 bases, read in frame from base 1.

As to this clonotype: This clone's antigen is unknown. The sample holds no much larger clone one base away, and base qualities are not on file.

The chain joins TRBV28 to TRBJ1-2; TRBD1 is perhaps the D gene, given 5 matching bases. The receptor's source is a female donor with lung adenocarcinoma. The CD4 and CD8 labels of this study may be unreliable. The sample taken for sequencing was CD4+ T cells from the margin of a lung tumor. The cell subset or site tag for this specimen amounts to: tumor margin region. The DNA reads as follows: TGTGCCAGCAGTTTAAGGGGATTCCGCGGCTACACCTTC. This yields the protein CASSLRGFRGYTF.